Listed here are 10 T cell receptor beta chains from one sample, sequenced in a study of blood T cell repertoires in COVID-19. Generated by immunoSEQ multiplex PCR, the TCRdb table keeps only in-frame clones and is missing some. Here the sample spans about 39,000 clones, roughly 80% being singletons. The sequencing input was peripheral blood. The receptor set was obtained from a man aged 45-65 years with active or convalescent COVID-19.

The chain uses TRBV5-8 and TRBJ2-5; D is undetermined. The ends were cut back, 4 bases at V and 5 bases at J, with 18 bases in the middle. The CDR3 consists of 15 residues. Germline V gene lookup returns CDR1 SGHTS and CDR2 YDEGEE. The CDR3 region has the DNA TGTGCCAGCAGCCCAACTTCACGACCGAGGGAGACCCAGTACTTC. Translated: CASSPTSRPRETQYF. Full variable domain (rest looked up from reference TRBV5-8 and TRBJ2-5): EAGVTQSPTHLIKTRGQQATLRCSPISGHTSVYWYQQALGLGLQFLLWYDEGEERNRGNFPPRFSGRQFPNYSSELNVNALELEDSALYLCASSPTSRPRETQYFGPGTRLLVL.

J is TRBJ1-6 and V is TRBV19, with 7 bases matching TRBD1. The CDR3 is 13 residues long. Germline CDR1 reads LNHDA; CDR2 reads SQIVND (reference sequence). This CDR3 reads CASRDSVNSPLHF. CDR3 bases: TGTGCTTCCCGGGACAGTGTAAATTCACCCCTCCACTTT.

This chain uses TRBV7-2 with TRBJ2-1, with D maybe TRBD2 (6 bases). CDR1 and CDR2 (germline): SGHTA, FQGNSA. The CDR3 consists of 17 residues. The V end was cut by 6 bases, the J end by 0 bases, with 18 bases between. CDR3 loop: CASSVWGVLSSYNEQFF. For the CDR3, the DNA is TGTGCCAGCAGTGTGTGGGGGGTCCTGAGCTCCTACAATGAGCAGTTCTTC.

This sequence joins TRBV30 and TRBJ1-2; D gene ambiguous. Germline lookup yields CDR1 GTSNPN and CDR2 SVGIG (reference sequence). This CDR3 region has 11 residues. Trimming left V 7 bases short and J 5 bases short, with 11 bases between. The CDR3 is CAFPGEYGYTF. DNA of the CDR3: TGTGCCTTCCCTGGGGAGTATGGCTACACCTTC.

The chain combines TRBV29-1 with TRBJ2-7; a weak D match, TRBD1 (5 bases). This CDR3 is 13 amino acids long. Trimming shortened V by 7 bases and J by 0 bases, and 13 bases separated the two germline ends. Germline lookup yields CDR1 SQVTM and CDR2 ANQGSEA. CDR3 sequence reads: CSGGHQGSYEQYF. In nucleotides, the CDR3 is TGCAGCGGAGGCCATCAGGGCTCCTACGAGCAGTACTTC.

The chain employs TRBV27 and TRBJ1-2; TRBD1 is a possible D gene (6 bases). The CDR3 runs to 15 residues. V was pared by 6 bases and J by 8 bases, with 22 bases between. The germline V gene has CDR1 MNHEY and CDR2 SMNVEV (reference sequence). DNA for the CDR3: TGTGCCAGCAGCCGACGGGACACCGCACTTGTGGGCTACACCTTC. Translation gives CASSRRDTALVGYTF.

V usage is TRBV12-2 and J usage is TRBJ1-2; the D segment call TRBD1 is taken from the table without a DNA check. TRBV12-2 is recorded as a pseudogene. The CDR3 covers 13 residues. The CDR3 DNA sequence: TGTGCAAGTCGCTTACAACAGAACTATGGCTACACCTTC. Translation gives CASRLQQNYGYTF.

The chain uses TRBV5-8 and TRBJ1-1; unclear D gene. Germline CDR1 is SGHTS and CDR2 is YDEGEE. CDR3 size: 12 residues. The ends were cut back, 4 bases at V and 1 base at J, with 5 bases in the middle. CDR3 in amino acids: CASSPWNTEAFF. In DNA form, the CDR3 reads TGTGCCAGCAGCCCGTGGAACACTGAAGCTTTCTTT.

This clone was picked up one time. The V gene is TRBV7-2, the J gene TRBJ1-2; D is undetermined. V lost 5 bases, J lost 8 bases, and 15 bases lay in between. CDR1 SGHTA and CDR2 FQGNSA come from the germline V gene. The CDR3 is 13 amino acids. The CDR3 loop is CASSQDSAGGYTF. CDR3 sequence (DNA): TGTGCCAGCAGCCAGGATTCCGCGGGGGGCTACACCTTC.

This chain joins TRBV27 and TRBJ1-1; D is uncertain. CDR3 length: 14 residues. The V end lost 3 bases, the J end lost 1 base, and 9 bases lay between the germline ends. Germline V gene sequence: CDR1 MNHEY, CDR2 SMNVEV (reference sequence). CDR3 sequence: CASSFSSGNTEAFF. The CDR3 DNA reads TGTGCCAGCAGTTTTTCCAGCGGGAACACTGAAGCTTTCTTT.